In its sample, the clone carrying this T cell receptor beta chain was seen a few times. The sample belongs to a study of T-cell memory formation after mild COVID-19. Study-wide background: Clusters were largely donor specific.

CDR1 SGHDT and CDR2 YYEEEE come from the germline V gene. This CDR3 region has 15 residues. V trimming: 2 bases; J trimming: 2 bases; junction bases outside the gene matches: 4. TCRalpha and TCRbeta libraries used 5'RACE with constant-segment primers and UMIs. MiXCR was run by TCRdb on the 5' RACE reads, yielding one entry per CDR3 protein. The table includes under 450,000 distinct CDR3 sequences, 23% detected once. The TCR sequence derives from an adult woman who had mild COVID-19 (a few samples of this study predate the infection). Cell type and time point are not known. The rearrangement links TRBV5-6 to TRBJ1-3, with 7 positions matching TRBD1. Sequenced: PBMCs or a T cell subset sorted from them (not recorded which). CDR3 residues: CASSFQGDTGNTIYF. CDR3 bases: TGTGCCAGCAGCTTCCAGGGGGATACTGGAAACACCATATATTTT.